This T cell receptor beta chain stems from a study of T cells in Graves' hyperthyroidism and ophthalmopathy (dated by TCRdb to about 2019). Describing the broader study: TCR V-J signatures able to tell the groups apart were searched for in a discovery cohort of 90 to 100 patients, of whom over 40 had Graves' ophthalmopathy and around 57 had stable Graves' hyperthyroidism. Thyroid tissue and blood T-cell repertoires from six Graves' hyperthyroidism patients were also compared in the study. An independent validation cohort of around 20 hyperthyroidism patients and approximately 16 patients who later progressed to ophthalmopathy tested prospective prediction of ophthalmopathy. TCR Vbeta CDR3 sequencing of some 140 peripheral blood samples (under 45 ophthalmopathy, over 70 hyperthyroidism and approximately 17 progressor patients) is reported in the paper. The 100 discovery patients were randomly divided into training and test sets at a 7:3 ratio. After sampling, hyperthyroidism patients received methimazole starting at 30 mg daily, and ophthalmopathy patients received high-dose intravenous methylprednisolone. General findings and caveats noted by the study authors: Sample size was not statistically predetermined, and investigators were not blinded to group allocation. Most expanded thyroid clonotypes (frequency above 0.001) were also detected in blood, suggesting blood repertoires may reflect thyroid immune responses. In validation, the model predicted progression to ophthalmopathy with roughly 70% sensitivity and roughly 75% specificity, a median of around six months before onset. A model built on a 13 V-J signature distinguished ophthalmopathy from stable hyperthyroidism, reaching around 87% sensitivity and about 81% specificity in cross-validation and 80%/75% in testing.

Notes on this clonotype: Its antigen has not been determined. One base away there is no much larger clone; base qualities are not given.

The germline ends are 13 bases apart after V is trimmed by 5 bases and J by 2 bases. Its CDR3 holds 15 amino acids, cysteine through phenylalanine. The kept DNA is CDR3 alone, 45 bases in frame from the first base. CDR1 SQVTM and CDR2 ANQGSEA were looked up in the germline V gene. The TCR beta CDR3 regions were amplified from the RNA transcripts. For the first round of RT-PCR on the TCR CDR3, the HTBI primer set was used together with the Qiagen OneStep RT-PCR kit. The libraries were constructed in a second round of multiplex PCR and then size-selected and purified. Libraries were sequenced paired-end with 100 bp reads on an Illumina HiSeq2000. The source study handled its data this way. SOAPnuke was used to process the raw data, with reads discarded if the reads contained adapters or uncalled bases, had a mean Phred below 15, or lacked an exact constant-primer or identifier match. COPE v1.2.5 was used to merge high-quality paired reads, and clonotypes were defined as unique nucleotide sequences. MiTCR v1.1 was used to align the clonotypes against IMGT TRBV, TRBD and TRBJ reference segments. Analysis was restricted to V-J combinations with a frequency above 0.0001, which covered roughly 99% of repertoires. A TCS score was defined as the ratio of F50 (clonal expansion) to E x V (chaos), with BLOSUM62-based TCRdist applied between CDR3 peptides within each V-J. Welch's t-statistics and random forest reduced just over 500 V-J features to 13, which were used in a naive Bayes classifier (R e1071). Thyroid-blood repertoire similarity was quantified with the Morisita-Horn index. TCRdb reran the public reads through fastp at Q25 and MiXCR, keeping productive beta chains. Every CDR3 protein is listed once, alongside the most common genes and DNA of its rows. The V and J calls shown here were made by TCRdb, not taken from the authors' results. The sample yields 480,000 or so distinct CDR3 sequences; 46% were counted once. The ten top clones hold roughly 45% of the sample.

Patients with uncontrolled infections, other autoimmune diseases, pregnancy or lactation were excluded. Diagnoses were based on clinical symptoms, serum thyroxine and TRAb, thyroid ultrasound and orbital computed tomography. Trizol reagent was used to extract total RNA, and RNA quality was then checked on an Agilent 2100 Bioanalyzer. This TCR derives from an adult woman with Graves' disease, either hyperthyroidism or ophthalmopathy (not recorded which). The material sequenced was peripheral blood or thyroid tissue (not recorded which). The rearranged chain carries TRBV29-1 and TRBJ2-6, with TRBD2 perhaps the D gene, on 5 matching bases. DNA sequence: TGCAGCGTTTGGGGAGAGGGCGCTGGGGCCAACGTCCTGACTTTC. Translated, this is CSVWGEGAGANVLTF.